This T cell receptor (beta chain) is drawn from a study of shared clonotypes between healthy human individuals (dated by TCRdb to about 2020). Describing the broader study: The cohort included three men and two women between 18 and 49 years of age. For each donor, three plates each were used for CD4 naive and CD4 memory, two plates were used for CD8 naive, and one plate was used for CD8 memory. The study deeply sequenced blood TCR repertoires of roughly five healthy adults to estimate repertoire size and the extent of clonotype sharing between individuals. Different laboratories and diverse techniques were used to prepare libraries and sequence TCR repertoires, to increase sequencing depth and limit assay-specific biases. Leukapheresis yielded between about 0.85 and 10 billion PBMCs per donor.

Study-wide findings and limitations: The genetic and exposure-history diversity represented was limited by the small number of donors. Rarefaction of sorted-subset datasets indicated incomplete sequencing despite the large sequencing depth. Naive subsets generally had larger estimated clonotype richness than memory subsets did. Based on pairwise subsampling, the degree of clonotype sharing among donors was expected to be affected by sequencing depth. When a handful of donors were compared, the shared fraction of clonotypes was 5% to 6.5% for naive CD4, 3.5% to 4% for naive CD8, roughly 2.3% for memory CD4, and less than 0.45% for memory CD8. Clonotypes shared by all four sorted-subset donors showed higher generation probabilities than non-shared clonotypes. Sampling was limited to blood, and TCR repertoires in tissue likely differ from TCR repertoires in blood.

This clone was recorded once. There is no known antigen for this receptor. Base qualities were left out, and no much larger clone turns up one base away. For the CD8 naive samples, CD45RO-negative cells were positively selected for CCR7, yielding a CD45RA+CCR7+ population from which TemRA cells were excluded. The donors were healthy, HIV-negative adults who had no recently reported acute infections or vaccinations. Every donor was a Caucasian adult residing in Nashville, Tennessee, USA. Blood was collected by leukapheresis, and PBMCs were isolated by Ficoll-Histopaque density gradient centrifugation and then cryopreserved in liquid nitrogen vapor phase. Analytical flow cytometry was used to check the purity and quantity of each magnetically sorted T cell population. Genomic DNA was isolated from every sorted fraction and measured by UV absorbance on a Nanodrop 2000c. The CDR3 numbers 11 residues from cysteine through phenylalanine. The read is trimmed to its CDR3 DNA, 33 bases read in frame from base 1. The V end loses 7 bases and the J end loses 4 bases, and a stretch of 8 bases separates them. For CDR1 and CDR2, the germline V gene lists MDHEN and SYDVKM.

Using the deep immunoSEQ assay, multiplex PCR amplified TCR CDR3 regions from genomic DNA. Extracted genomic DNA from each cell subset was spread evenly across all wells of several immunoSEQ 96-well plates, with each plate serving as a replicate. For sorted subsets, around 200 ng genomic DNA, equal to tens of thousands of T cell genomes, was loaded into each replicate PCR. Purified libraries were measured with a Qubit 3.0 fluorometer, size-checked on a Bioanalyzer 2100, and measured again with the KAPA Library Quantification kit. A separate single-read 150-cycle Illumina NextSeq 550 flow cell was used to sequence each immunoSEQ 96-well plate. Per the source publication's procedure: Because only junctional sequences without quality scores were contained in the immunoSEQ output, filtering matching that applied to full-length reads could not be performed. Sequences were annotated with PyIR, a Python wrapper for IgBLAST v1.9, using IMGT germline references to assign V/J genes and CDR3. Reads were filtered out if the reads had weak V/J assignments (E-value above 1e-6), no CDR3, stop codons, out-of-frame junctions, or ambiguous translated residues. V3J clonotypes were defined by identical inferred V gene, J gene, and CDR3 amino acid sequence. To compute the percentage overlap between repertoires, the number of shared unique clonotypes was divided by the size of the smaller repertoire. Three approaches were used to assess repertoire richness: RTK rarefaction, the Chao1 estimator, and Recon v2.1 estimates of unobserved clonotypes. For all TCRbeta clonotypes obtained by the gDNA method from several donors, generation probabilities were computed with OLGA. The table was pulled from immuneACCESS by TCRdb, which kept in-frame rearrangements only. Such tables lose some clones; where checked, under half of the loss comes from unresolved V genes, and the rest has no known cause. V and J calls and clone size are those listed in that table; D and trimming were worked out from the DNA. The table for this sample lists about 2.1 million clones; 90% to 95% of them were counted only once. Around 1.7% of the sample rests with the top ten.

This receptor was identified in a man between 18 and 35 years old in good health. Some clones in this sample may be carry-over from other donors' samples. The chain links TRBV28 with TRBJ2-7; 5 matching bases give a weak D call of TRBD2. Source material: naive CD8+ T cells from PBMCs. Explained via the paper, the cell subset or site label denotes: CD45RA+CCR7+. The CDR3 sequence is CASTGNYEQYF. The DNA sequence is given as TGTGCCAGCACCGGGAATTACGAGCAGTACTTC. Supplemented by the reference TRBV28 and TRBJ2-7 proteins around the CDR3, the complete variable domain is DVKVTQSSRYLVKRTGEKVFLECVQDMDHENMFWYRQDPGLGLRLIYFSYDVKMKEKGDIPEGYSVSREKKERFSLILESASTNQTSMYLCASTGNYEQYFGPGTRLTVT.